The next 8 T cell receptor beta chains were all read from a single sample in a study of CXCR3-negative and CXCR3-positive naive CD8 T cells. General observations from the study: CXCR3-positive naive cells carried more hydrophobic TRB CDR3s than CXCR3-negative ones.

Their antigen targets remain unknown. The libraries of TRB cDNA were constructed through 5' RACE using UMI labels. After re-calling the 5' RACE reads, TCRdb lists one entry per CDR3 protein, DNA absent. The sample has 150,000 to 180,000 distinct CDR3 sequences. The material sequenced was naive CXCR3+ CD8+ T cells from blood. Subset in this sample: CD45RO-CCR7+CD27+CD95- naive CD8+ T cells expressing CXCR3 (TNR3+). These receptors all stem from a human donor in good health. Some clones in this sample may be carry-over from other donors' samples.

The chain links TRBV3-1 to TRBJ1-1. The germline CDR1 and CDR2 sequences are LGHDT and YNNKEL (reference sequence). This CDR3 comprises 14 residues. This CDR3 is CASSPRWAGTEAFF.

The V call is TRBV13, the J call TRBJ1-2; TCRdb selects TRBD1, and the lack of DNA leaves this call unchecked. Germline V lookup: CDR1 PRHDT, CDR2 FYEKMQ (reference sequence). There are 14 residues in the CDR3. CDR3 loop: CASSTRQGAYGYTF.

This chain connects TRBV2 to TRBJ2-1; no DNA is available, so the TRBD1 call from TCRdb remains unchecked. The germline V gene encodes CDR1 SNHLY and CDR2 FYNNEI. CDR3 size: 11 residues. The CDR3 spells CASTVGTGEFF.

This rearrangement joins TRBV29-1 to TRBJ2-7; the D call of TRBD2 rests on TCRdb alone, since no DNA is present to check it. In germline, CDR1 is SQVTM, CDR2 ANQGSEA. The CDR3 runs 14 residues. Here the CDR3 reads CSVAGGLSNYEQYF.

This chain connects TRBV15 to TRBJ2-7; TCRdb's D call of TRBD1 is untestable without DNA. The CDR3 is 15 residues long. Germline CDR1 is LNHNV and CDR2 is YYDKDF (reference sequence). The CDR3 here is CATSRGADISYEQYF.

The chain recombines TRBV4-3 with TRBJ2-5; TCRdb selects TRBD2, and the lack of DNA leaves this call unchecked. There are 15 residues in the CDR3. The germline V gene encodes CDR1 LGHNA and CDR2 YSLEER. Here the CDR3 reads CASSQDAAGQETQYF.

The chain recombines TRBV19 with TRBJ2-3; the D call of TRBD1 rests on TCRdb alone, since no DNA is present to check it. The CDR3 runs to 15 residues. The V gene's germline CDR1 is LNHDA and CDR2 SQIVND (reference sequence). The CDR3 protein is CASSSRDRYTDTQYF.

V and J are TRBV28 and TRBJ1-5; TCRdb returns TRBD1, unconfirmable since there is no DNA. Germline CDR1 reads MDHEN; CDR2 reads SYDVKM. CDR3 length equals 16 residues. The CDR3 spells CASIETGQGIAQPQHF.